The source of this TCR beta chain is a study of T cell repertoires in cytomegalovirus infection (dated by TCRdb to the late 2010s). Concerning the study at large: Peptide stimulations targeted recently identified HLA-C-restricted CMV epitopes, whose presentation resists viral immunomodulation, together with well-studied HLA-B-restricted epitopes. Because public TCR beta signatures pointed to carriage of CMV infection together with the matching HLA type, the HLA type of each donor mattered for the analysis.

These reads were obtained on an Illumina HiSeq 1500. TCRdb cleaned the public reads at Q25 with fastp, built clones with MiXCR and kept in-frame beta chains. Entries that share a CDR3 protein sequence are merged under the most common genes and DNA. This sample lists a few hundred thousand distinct CDR3 sequences; approximately 40% were detected once. About half of the sample lies in the top ten. General findings and caveats noted by the study authors: The ex vivo response was dominated by HLA-C-restricted CMV-specific TCR beta clonotypes, which also provided the single most frequent clonotype in two of eight donors. In both this cohort and an independent cohort of approximately 350 donors, the cumulative frequency of public TCR beta family members distinguished carriers of CMV infection plus the relevant HLA type.

Only a few counts were recorded for this clonotype. What this receptor recognizes is not known. No base quality information exists; no much larger clone differs at one position. Read against the paper, the sample's treatment or condition label means: in vitro stimulation with specific CMV peptide epitopes to enrich CMV-specific T cells. The cysteine opens and the phenylalanine closes a CDR3 of 19 amino acids. The DNA shown is the 57-base CDR3, in frame from base 1. The germline V gene provides CDR1 MNHEY and CDR2 SVGAGI. V is cut back by 5 bases and J by 4 bases, with 14 bases in the junction unmatched.

This receptor was taken from a human donor in good health (CMV status not recorded). Some clones in this sample may be carry-over from other donors' samples. Sequencing used cultured PBMCs, obtained from culture after CMV antigen stimulation. This receptor chain uses TRBV6-5 and TRBJ2-7, with 16 bases aligning to TRBD2. The CDR3 corresponds to CASSLDGGTSGRAGYEQYF. The DNA reads as follows: TGTGCCAGCAGTCTCGACGGAGGGACTAGCGGGAGGGCGGGGTACGAGCAGTACTTC.